The 27 T cell receptor beta chains listed next were all sequenced from one sample in a study of regulatory T cells in long-lasting Graves disease. Time point defined: newly diagnosed GD, antithyroid drugs for less than 3 months. Isolated PBMC RNA provided the starting material for the TCR library. Researchers made TCR beta libraries by using iRepertoire HTBI primers and running Arm-PCR on CDR3 regions. TCRdb independently ran MiXCR on the multiplex PCR reads; one entry per CDR3 protein. The table has 350,000 to 400,000 distinct CDR3 sequences, around 16% seen once. The source was peripheral blood mononuclear cells (PBMCs), collected at new diagnosis, from a patient treated with antithyroid drugs. The source is a female donor with Graves disease.

The table lists this clonotype with many counts. V usage is TRBV2 and J usage is TRBJ2-7; 9 nucleotides match TRBD1. Germline-derived CDR1 and CDR2 are SNHLY and FYNNEI. This CDR3 comprises 14 residues. Unmatched junction bases numbered 6, after V lost 6 bases and J lost 3 bases. CDR3 coding DNA: TGTGCCAGCAGAGACTGGGACAGGGACTACGAGCAGTACTTC. This sequence encodes CASRDWDRDYEQYF. Variable domain in full (rest from reference TRBV2 and TRBJ2-7): EPEVTQTPSHQVTQMGQEVILRCVPISNHLYFYWYRQILGQKVEFLVSFYNNEISEKSEIFDDQFSVERPDGSNFTLKIRSTKLEDSAMYFCASRDWDRDYEQYFGPGTRLTVT.

A note on this clonotype: Since a far larger clone is one base different, this is likely a read error. The chain couples TRBV11-3 to TRBJ1-1; D is perhaps TRBD1 (6 bases). This CDR3 is 15 amino acids long. Germline CDR1 and CDR2: SGHNT and YENEEA. CDR3 sequence: CAGSSSQGKMTEAFF. The CDR3 DNA follows: TGTGCCGGCAGCTCCTCCCAGGGGAAGATGACTGAAGCTTTCTTT.

The table lists this clonotype with many counts. This rearrangement joins TRBV5-1 to TRBJ1-1; weak D call: TRBD1 (5 bases). Germline CDR1 and CDR2: SGHRS and YFSETQ. Trimming cost V 7 bases and J 0 bases, with 13 bases left between them. CDR3 length equals 14 residues. CDR3 amino acids: CASAAGGVNTEAFF. CDR3 nucleotides: TGCGCCAGCGCCGCGGGGGGGGTGAACACTGAAGCTTTCTTT.

Note on this clonotype: A much more abundant neighbour one base away suggests this may be a read error. The chain employs TRBV6-2 or TRBV6-3 and TRBJ2-3; D possibly corresponds to TRBD1 (6 bases). The CDR3 spans 16 residues. The germline V and J ends were trimmed by 2 bases and 2 bases, with 14 bases remaining between them. In germline, CDR1 is MNHEY, CDR2 SVGEGT. The CDR3 region has the DNA TGTGCCAGCAGTTACAGCCAGCACAGGGTCACAGATACGCAGTATTTT. The encoded protein is CASSYSQHRVTDTQYF.

This clonotype showed up many times. The gene calls are TRBV5-1 and TRBJ2-7; 11 positions match TRBD1. The CDR3 runs to 15 residues. Germline CDR1 and CDR2: SGHRS and YFSETQ. With V trimmed by 2 bases and J by 5 bases, 6 bases remained unmatched. Written as DNA, the CDR3 is TGCGCCAGCAGCTTACAGGACAGGGGGCGTAACGAGCAGTACTTC. Protein product: CASSLQDRGRNEQYF.

This clonotype was detected ten times or more. The chain combines TRBV12-3 or TRBV12-4 with TRBJ1-1; TRBD1 matches at 7 bases. V shed 2 bases, J shed 6 bases, and the junction held 6 bases outside the gene matches. The length of the CDR3 is 14 residues. The CDR3 sequence is CASSLMGTVAEAFF. In DNA, the CDR3 is TGTGCCAGCAGTTTAATGGGGACAGTCGCTGAAGCTTTCTTT.

In this sample, this clonotype turned up many times. CDR3 DNA: TGTGCCAGCAGTTACCGGGGAGGGGGCACGGCTGAAGCTTTCTTT. As protein: CASSYRGGGTAEAFF. The chain is built from TRBV6-5 and TRBJ1-1, with 7 bases lining up with TRBD1. Trimming at V came to 2 bases and at J to 6 bases, leaving 9 bases not matched to a gene. CDR1 is MNHEY, CDR2 SVGAGI, per germline. CDR3 length: 15 residues.

This clonotype was seen many times. This chain links TRBV4-3 with TRBJ1-1; unclear D gene. V was clipped by 0 bases and J by 4 bases, with 15 bases between them. Germline CDR1 LGHNA, CDR2 YSLEER. This CDR3 comprises 16 residues. The CDR3 protein is CASSQDSVGYGTEAFF. The CDR3 nucleotides read TGCGCCAGCAGCCAAGATAGCGTCGGCTATGGCACTGAAGCTTTCTTT.

This clonotype occurred many times. The rearrangement links TRBV3-1 to TRBJ1-1; D is perhaps TRBD1 (5 bases). This CDR3 is built from 13 residues. Trimming removed 5 bases from V and 7 bases from J, with 14 bases in between. Germline V gene lookup returns CDR1 LGHDT and CDR2 YNNKEL (reference sequence). The CDR3 sequence is CASSGGNKGEAFF. The DNA of the CDR3 is TGTGCCAGCAGCGGGGGAAATAAGGGTGAAGCTTTCTTT. The entire variable domain, with the rest obtained from reference TRBV3-1 and TRBJ1-1, is as follows: DTAVSQTPKYLVTQMGNDKSIKCEQNLGHDTMYWYKQDSKKFLKIMFSYNNKELIINETVPNRFSPKSPDKAHLNLHINSLELGDSAVYFCASSGGNKGEAFFGQGTRLTVV.

Many counts were recorded for this clonotype. The CDR3 nucleotides read TGCGCCAGCAGCTTGGCCAGCGGGGGGGAGATCGTTTACAATGAGCAGTTCTTC. Translated: CASSLASGGEIVYNEQFF. The chain links TRBV5-1 to TRBJ2-1, with 10 bases aligning to TRBD2. Germline V gene lookup returns CDR1 SGHRS and CDR2 YFSETQ. This CDR3 is 18 amino acids long. After removal of 0 bases from V and 4 bases from J, the junction contained 10 bases not matched to a gene.

This clonotype was detected only a few times. This chain connects TRBV27 to TRBJ1-5, with 7 nucleotides matching TRBD1. Germline V lookup: CDR1 MNHEY, CDR2 SMNVEV (reference sequence). The CDR3 length is 13 residues. After removal of 8 bases from V and 6 bases from J, the junction contained 7 bases not matched to a gene. The CDR3 loop reads CASGEQGTQPQHF. CDR3 in DNA: TGTGCCAGCGGGGAACAGGGGACTCAGCCCCAGCATTTT.

At least ten counts were recorded for this clonotype. The V and J genes are TRBV7-2 and TRBJ2-2; 7 bases line up with TRBD2. The V and J ends lost 6 bases and 5 bases, in that order; junction bases with no gene match: 9. The CDR3 covers 15 residues. CDR1 is SGHTA and CDR2 is FQGNSA in the germline V gene. Written as DNA, the CDR3 is TGTGCCAGCAGGGGAGTCGGGGGGAGAACCGGGGAGCTGTTTTTT. As protein: CASRGVGGRTGELFF. The entire variable domain, with the rest obtained from reference TRBV7-2 and TRBJ2-2, is as follows: GAGVSQSPSNKVTEKGKDVELRCDPISGHTALYWYRQSLGQGLEFLIYFQGNSAPDKSGLPSDRFSAERTGGSVSTLTIQRTQQEDSAVYLCASRGVGGRTGELFFGEGSRLTVL.

This clonotype was counted only a few times. This sequence joins TRBV28 and TRBJ2-2; D is unclear. Trimming cost V 2 bases and J 8 bases, with 9 bases left between them. Per the germline V gene, CDR1 is MDHEN and CDR2 is SYDVKM. The CDR3 is made up of 13 amino acids. The CDR3, as DNA: TGTGCCAGCAGTTTAACCCACGGGGGGGAGCTGTTTTTT. Translation gives CASSLTHGGELFF.

This clonotype has ten or more counts. The V call is TRBV10-2, the J call TRBJ2-7; 8 bases fit TRBD1. The germline gives CDR1 WSHSY, CDR2 SAAADI. CDR3 length equals 14 residues. J lost 6 bases, V lost 2 bases, and 6 bases had no gene match. CDR3: CASSEMAGGLEQYF. CDR3 bases: TGCGCCAGCAGTGAGATGGCAGGGGGCCTCGAGCAGTACTTC.

This clonotype was counted ten times or more. The V gene is TRBV28, the J gene TRBJ2-1; 8 nucleotides agree with TRBD2. V shed 8 bases, J shed 12 bases, and the junction held 9 bases outside the gene matches. Germline V gene data show CDR1 as MDHEN and CDR2 as SYDVKM. The CDR3 spans 12 residues. The CDR3 protein is CASGGLEGGQFF. The CDR3 region has the DNA TGTGCCAGCGGGGGACTAGAGGGGGGGCAGTTCTTC.

This clonotype was recorded many times. The V call is TRBV20-1, the J call TRBJ1-4; a possible D gene is TRBD1 (6 bases). This CDR3 is built from 15 residues. The germline V gene has CDR1 DFQATT and CDR2 SNEGSKA (reference sequence). V gave up 3 bases and J gave up 5 bases, with 16 bases separating them. The CDR3 loop reads CSARIFGQKNEKLFF. The CDR3, as DNA: TGCAGTGCTAGGATATTTGGACAGAAAAATGAAAAACTGTTTTTT.

The chain couples TRBV27 to TRBJ1-5, with 8 bases identical to TRBD1. J lost 10 bases, V lost 6 bases, and 11 bases had no gene match. This CDR3 has 14 amino acids. Germline lookup yields CDR1 MNHEY and CDR2 SMNVEV (reference sequence). In nucleotides, the CDR3 is TGTGCCAGCAGAATCGGACAGGGCCGCAGCCCCCAGCATTTT. It specifies CASRIGQGRSPQHF.

This clonotype was seen ten or more times. The rearrangement joins TRBV7-7 to TRBJ2-1; TRBD1 matches 9 bases. The CDR3 contains 16 residues. The V gene end was trimmed by 5 bases and the J gene end by 6 bases; junction bases not matched to a gene: 11. From germline, CDR1 is SSHAT and CDR2 FNYEAQ (reference sequence). The CDR3 loop is CASSPGGTGTRNEQFF. CDR3 in DNA: TGTGCCAGCAGCCCCGGCGGGACAGGGACCCGCAATGAGCAGTTCTTC.

The chain combines TRBV2 with TRBJ2-1; 7 bases align to TRBD2. CDR3 length equals 13 residues. Germline V gene sequence: CDR1 SNHLY, CDR2 FYNNEI. The J segment lost 4 bases and the V segment lost 8 bases, leaving 5 bases of the junction unmatched. In nucleotides, the CDR3 is TGTGCCAGCCAGGCTAGCGGTTACAATGAGCAGTTCTTC. Translation gives CASQASGYNEQFF.

In this sample, this clonotype turned up many times. This chain uses TRBV12-3 or TRBV12-4 with TRBJ2-4; D is possibly TRBD1 (5 bases). The CDR3 extends over 15 amino acids. With 5 bases removed from V and 3 bases from J, the gap between germline ends came to 14 bases. DNA for the CDR3: TGTGCCAGCAGTACGGACACGCGCGGCAAAAACATTCAGTACTTC. Encoded protein: CASSTDTRGKNIQYF.

This clonotype has a count of ten or more. This chain links TRBV4-1 with TRBJ2-3; D perhaps matches TRBD1 (6 bases). Trimming removed 4 bases at V and 1 base at J, with 12 bases between. CDR1 and CDR2 (germline): MGHRA, YSYEKL. This CDR3 has 15 residues. The CDR3 sequence: CASSPTGPGTDTQYF. Here the CDR3 DNA reads TGCGCCAGCAGCCCGACAGGCCCTGGCACAGATACGCAGTATTTT.

This clonotype has ten or more counts. The chain employs TRBV7-2 and TRBJ2-4; 11 bases agree with TRBD2. This CDR3 is built from 20 residues. In germline, CDR1 is SGHTA, CDR2 FQGNSA. V lost 2 bases, J lost 2 bases, and 14 bases stayed unmatched. The CDR3, as DNA: TGTGCCAGCAGCTTACAAATGTTAGCGGGAGGGGGTTTGCCCAAAAACATTCAGTACTTC. Residues: CASSLQMLAGGGLPKNIQYF.

This clonotype was observed many times. The rearrangement joins TRBV28 to TRBJ2-7; D tentatively fits TRBD1 or TRBD2 (5 bases each). Trimming removed 3 bases at V and 2 bases at J, with 17 bases between. From germline, CDR1 is MDHEN and CDR2 SYDVKM. CDR3 size: 16 residues. The CDR3 DNA is TGTGCCAGCAGTTTCCATTTACGGGACGGAGCCTACGAGCAGTACTTC. This gives the protein CASSFHLRDGAYEQYF. Based on the CDR3 plus reference TRBV28 and TRBJ2-7, the full variable domain is DVKVTQSSRYLVKRTGEKVFLECVQDMDHENMFWYRQDPGLGLRLIYFSYDVKMKEKGDIPEGYSVSREKKERFSLILESASTNQTSMYLCASSFHLRDGAYEQYFGPGTRLTVT.

This clonotype was counted many times. The chain is built from TRBV12-3 or TRBV12-4 and TRBJ2-7, with 8 bases aligning to TRBD2. The CDR3 is 15 amino acids. J was trimmed by 4 bases and V by 3 bases; bases with no gene match: 8. The CDR3 nucleotides are TGTGCCAGCAGTTTTCGGGGACTAGTATTGTACGAGCAGTACTTC. This codes for CASSFRGLVLYEQYF.

The V and J genes are TRBV29-1 and TRBJ1-2; no clear D. The CDR3 has 11 amino acids. Between the trimmed V and J ends, which lost 4 bases and 3 bases, there was a span of 6 bases. Germline V gene sequence: CDR1 SQVTM, CDR2 ANQGSEA. The CDR3 spells CSVVKDYGYTF. DNA of the CDR3: TGCAGCGTTGTTAAGGACTATGGCTACACCTTC.

Many counts were recorded for this clonotype. This rearrangement joins TRBV6-1 to TRBJ2-5; 8 positions agree with TRBD2. Germline lookup yields CDR1 MNHNS and CDR2 SASEGT. J lost 1 base, V lost 6 bases, and 13 bases had no gene match. This CDR3 has 17 residues. This CDR3 reads CASSRGTRAITQETQYF. The CDR3 coding sequence is TGTGCCAGCAGCCGAGGGACTAGGGCCATCACCCAAGAGACCCAGTACTTC.

The table lists this clonotype with many counts. This chain links TRBV9 with TRBJ2-1, with D perhaps given as TRBD1 or TRBD2 (5 bases each). Trimming stripped 3 bases from V and 10 bases from J, with 8 bases between. Germline CDR1 SGDLS, CDR2 YYNGEE. The CDR3 totals 11 residues. CDR3 sequence reads: CASSGGTEQFF. In DNA, the CDR3 is TGTGCCAGCAGCGGGGGGACGGAGCAGTTCTTC.